This passage covers 18 T cell receptor beta chains from one sample sequenced in a study of T cells after yellow fever vaccination. TCRdb itself ran the 5' RACE reads through MiXCR, one entry per CDR3 protein. The table shows about 310,000 distinct CDR3 sequences, with roughly 3.5% occurring only once. Sequenced material: PBMCs, taken on the day of the yellow fever booster vaccination. These receptors were taken from a man aged 18 to 29 who received the YFV17D yellow fever vaccine.

This clonotype was seen a few times. DNA for the CDR3: TGCGCCAGCAGCCCTGGGACCAACCAACGACGTGGGCAGTATTTT. This codes for CASSPGTNQRRGQYF. This chain uses TRBV5-1 with TRBJ2-3; the D call may be TRBD1 or TRBD2 (5 bases each). This CDR3 has 15 residues. Germline V gene data show CDR1 as SGHRS and CDR2 as YFSETQ. V lost 4 bases to trimming and J lost 11 bases, with 23 bases between them.

CDR3 amino acids: CASSEGSLGYGYTF. The CDR3, as DNA: TGTGCCAGCAGTGAAGGTTCCCTGGGCTATGGCTACACCTTC. The chain carries TRBV6-1 and TRBJ1-2; no clear D. V dropped 1 base and J dropped 4 bases, with 10 bases sitting between them. The CDR3 spans 14 residues. Germline V CDR1 and CDR2: MNHNS, SASEGT.

This clonotype came up a few times. The V gene is TRBV27, the J gene TRBJ2-7; D not certain. Germline loops: CDR1 MNHEY, CDR2 SMNVEV (reference sequence). V lost 3 bases and J lost 2, with 14 bases in between. The CDR3 consists of 15 residues. The CDR3 reads CASSFGALGPYEQYF. The DNA of the CDR3 is TGTGCCAGCAGTTTTGGCGCTTTAGGACCCTACGAGCAGTACTTC.

This clonotype has a handful of counts. This chain connects TRBV20-1 to TRBJ2-3; D is possibly TRBD2 (5 bases). Looked up from germline, CDR1 is DFQATT and CDR2 is SNEGSKA (reference sequence). The CDR3 runs to 15 residues. V was shortened by 0 bases and J by 1 base, with 11 bases between the two germline ends. The chain's CDR3 is CSARDSRVGTDTQYF. As DNA, the CDR3 is TGCAGTGCTAGAGATTCGAGGGTTGGCACAGATACGCAGTATTTT.

This clonotype was seen at least ten times. The J gene is TRBJ1-2, the V gene TRBV18; 11 positions agree with TRBD1. This CDR3 contains 16 residues. V trimming: 3 bases; J trimming: 4 bases; junction bases outside the gene matches: 7. Looked up from germline, CDR1 is KGHSH and CDR2 is LQKENI. As DNA, the CDR3 is TGTGCCAGCTCACCCAGGGGACAGGGGGACCCCTATGGCTACACCTTC. Protein sequence: CASSPRGQGDPYGYTF.

This clonotype was recorded a few times. The V and J genes are TRBV7-2 and TRBJ2-5; 9 bases match TRBD2. V lost 1 base, J lost 7 bases, and 4 bases stayed unmatched. CDR1 SGHTA and CDR2 FQGNSA come from the germline V gene. The CDR3 extends over 14 amino acids. DNA for the CDR3: TGTGCCAGCAGCTTAGGCGGGGGGGGACGGACCCAGTACTTC. It codes for CASSLGGGGRTQYF.

This clonotype was seen a handful of times. V usage is TRBV5-1 and J usage is TRBJ2-5, with 7 bases identical to TRBD1. This CDR3 region has 14 residues. CDR1 is SGHRS, CDR2 YFSETQ, per germline. The V and J ends lost 4 bases and 2 bases, in that order; junction bases with no gene match: 5. The CDR3 is CASSNTGVQETQYF. The CDR3 nucleotides read TGCGCCAGCAGCAACACAGGGGTGCAAGAGACCCAGTACTTC.

A few counts support this clonotype. The chain is built from TRBV7-9 and TRBJ1-5, with D tentatively TRBD1 (6 bases). Trimming removed 4 bases from V and 11 bases from J, with 18 bases in between. In germline, CDR1 is SEHNR, CDR2 FQNEAQ (reference sequence). CDR3 length equals 14 residues. CDR3 coding DNA: TGTGCCAGCAGCTCATTAACGGGGAGGGGGGCCCAGCATTTT. It yields the protein CASSSLTGRGAQHF.

In its sample, this clonotype was seen many times. V and J are TRBV6-5 and TRBJ1-2; D remains unclear. With 2 bases removed from V and 4 bases from J, the gap between germline ends came to 8 bases. Germline loops: CDR1 MNHEY, CDR2 SVGAGI. The CDR3 contains 13 residues. The CDR3 DNA sequence: TGTGCCAGCAGTTACGGGCGTGGCTATGGCTACACCTTC. This encodes CASSYGRGYGYTF.

This chain joins TRBV7-9 and TRBJ2-3, with 8 bases fitting TRBD2. With 6 bases clipped from V and 6 bases from J, the junction kept 2 bases outside the gene matches. CDR1 and CDR2 from the germline V gene are SEHNR and FQNEAQ (reference sequence). The CDR3 is 12 residues long. CDR3 loop: CASRTSEDTQYF. In DNA form, the CDR3 reads TGTGCCAGCAGGACTAGCGAGGATACGCAGTATTTT.

This clonotype was observed many times. The gene calls are TRBV12-3 or TRBV12-4 and TRBJ2-3; tentatively, D is TRBD2 (6 bases). With 9 bases removed from V and 4 bases from J, the gap between germline ends came to 14 bases. The CDR3 covers 13 residues. CDR3 sequence reads: CASRARGADTQYF. CDR3 nucleotides: TGTGCCAGTAGGGCCCGCGGGGCAGATACGCAGTATTTT.

There are a few counts of this clonotype. The genes are TRBV5-5 and TRBJ1-1, with D possibly matching TRBD1 (5 bases). Germline V gene data show CDR1 as SGHKS and CDR2 as YYEKEE (reference sequence). This CDR3 region has 14 residues. The V and J ends lost 4 bases and 1 base respectively, with 11 bases between them. This CDR3 reads CASSVQAGNTEAFF. In DNA form, the CDR3 reads TGTGCCAGCAGCGTACAGGCAGGGAACACTGAAGCTTTCTTT.

Ten or more counts support this clonotype. This sequence joins TRBV5-1 and TRBJ2-5, with D possibly being TRBD1 (5 bases). In germline, CDR1 is SGHRS, CDR2 YFSETQ. CDR3 length: 13 amino acids. V was trimmed by 2 bases and J by 14 bases, leaving 19 bases between them. In DNA form, the CDR3 reads TGCGCCAGCAGCTTATCGCAGGGCGCGGTATCTTACTTC. Its translation: CASSLSQGAVSYF.

This clonotype has just a few counts. V usage is TRBV5-4 and J usage is TRBJ2-7; D is unclear. The germline V and J ends were trimmed by 1 base and 3 bases, with 11 bases remaining between them. The CDR3 sequence is 14 residues long. CDR1 is SGHNT and CDR2 is YYREEE in the germline V gene (reference sequence). The CDR3 sequence: CASSLPNENYEQYF. The CDR3 DNA follows: TGTGCCAGCAGCTTGCCGAATGAAAACTACGAGCAGTACTTC.

The chain joins TRBV3-1 to TRBJ1-2; D uncertain. Germline CDR1 reads LGHDT; CDR2 reads YNNKEL (reference sequence). The CDR3 runs to 17 residues. Trimming left V 4 bases short and J 1 base short, with 19 bases between. The chain's CDR3 is CASSPSVGVWHNYGYTF. CDR3 DNA: TGTGCCAGCAGCCCCTCCGTCGGGGTCTGGCATAACTATGGCTACACCTTC.

This clonotype was counted ten times or more. The chain links TRBV29-1 to TRBJ2-1, with D uncertain. This CDR3 comprises 14 residues. The germline V and J ends were trimmed by 3 bases and 3 bases, with 12 bases remaining between them. CDR1 and CDR2 from the germline V gene are SQVTM and ANQGSEA. CDR3 region: CSVELGRNYNEQFF. DNA of the CDR3: TGCAGCGTTGAGCTGGGCCGGAACTACAATGAGCAGTTCTTC.

This clonotype was recorded at least ten times. The genes are TRBV10-3 and TRBJ2-7, with 8 bases identical to TRBD1. The ends lost 7 bases at V and 0 bases at J; junction bases unmatched: 8. The CDR3 is 15 residues long. Germline values: CDR1 ENHRY, CDR2 SYGVKD. CDR3 DNA: TGTGCCATCACCGGAACCGGGACAGGCTCCTACGAGCAGTACTTC. This sequence encodes CAITGTGTGSYEQYF.

This clonotype was counted between two and nine times. The chain uses TRBV20-1 and TRBJ2-2; D is unclear. The CDR3 runs to 14 residues. Germline CDR1 DFQATT, CDR2 SNEGSKA (reference sequence). Trimming took off 0 bases at V and 1 base at J, with 6 bases between the two ends. The CDR3 protein is CSARDNRNTGELFF. CDR3 nucleotides: TGCAGTGCTAGAGATAACAGGAACACCGGGGAGCTGTTTTTT.